The 11 T cell receptor beta chains given below trace back to one sample, sequenced in a study of T cell changes during pregnancy in multiple sclerosis. TCRdb's copy holds only in-frame clones and misses some; the assay was immunoSEQ multiplex PCR. The sample has under 85,000 clones, about 94% seen once; the top ten hold 0.45% to 0.7%. The input for sequencing was peripheral blood, taken in the third trimester of pregnancy. These receptors all come from a female donor with multiple sclerosis, enrolled in a pregnancy study.

V usage is TRBV6-5 and J usage is TRBJ2-5; perhaps TRBD2 as D (6 bases). The CDR3 runs 14 residues. Trimming took 5 bases from V and 4 from J, leaving 14 bases between them. CDR1 is MNHEY and CDR2 is SVGAGI in the germline V gene. CDR3 residues: CASSDRSGGETQYF. The CDR3 nucleotides read TGTGCCAGCAGTGACCGGTCCGGGGGAGAGACCCAGTACTTC.

The CDR3 here is CASSSNRGPLTDTQYF. CDR3 coding DNA: TGTGCCAGCAGCTCCAACAGGGGGCCCCTCACAGATACGCAGTATTTT. The chain couples TRBV11-2 to TRBJ2-3, with 9 positions matching TRBD1. The ends lost 4 bases at V and 2 bases at J; junction bases unmatched: 7. This CDR3 region has 16 residues. CDR1 SGHAT and CDR2 FQNNGV come from the germline V gene.

This chain links TRBV27 with TRBJ1-2; D is possibly TRBD1 (5 bases). The V end was cut by 2 bases, the J end by 2 bases, with 15 bases between. Germline V CDR1 and CDR2: MNHEY, SMNVEV (reference sequence). The CDR3 covers 16 residues. The CDR3 coding sequence is TGTGCCAGCAGTTTACGTATGCGGGGGACCAACTATGGCTACACCTTC. It encodes CASSLRMRGTNYGYTF.

The CDR3 bases are TGTGCCAGCAGCTTGGCCACCAAGGGACACTCTGGAAACACCATATATTTT. The encoded protein is CASSLATKGHSGNTIYF. The chain links TRBV5-4 to TRBJ1-3, with D possibly TRBD1 on 6 matching bases. The germline V and J ends were trimmed by 0 bases and 0 bases, with 13 bases remaining between them. The CDR3 runs to 17 residues. Germline values: CDR1 SGHNT, CDR2 YYREEE (reference sequence).

This chain joins TRBV19 and TRBJ2-3, with 14 bases lining up with TRBD2. This CDR3 is 14 amino acids long. V gave up 10 bases and J gave up 5 bases; unmatched junction bases: 5. The germline gives CDR1 LNHDA, CDR2 SQIVND (reference sequence). The CDR3 region has the DNA TGTGCCACCTGGGGGACTAGCGGGGGAGATACGCAGTATTTT. Encoded protein: CATWGTSGGDTQYF.

The chain employs TRBV7-2 and TRBJ1-2, with 7 bases aligning to TRBD1. The germline gives CDR1 SGHTA, CDR2 FQGNSA. This CDR3 comprises 13 residues. After removal of 5 bases from V and 4 bases from J, the junction contained 4 bases not matched to a gene. The CDR3 DNA is TGTGCCAGCAGCGGACAGGTGTTCTATGGCTACACCTTC. Amino acids: CASSGQVFYGYTF.

In its sample, this clone was seen once. This chain joins TRBV30 and TRBJ2-7, with D possibly matching TRBD2 (5 bases). The CDR3 is 15 amino acids. V was cut by 5 bases and J by 6 bases, with 23 bases left in between. The germline V gene has CDR1 GTSNPN and CDR2 SVGIG (reference sequence). In DNA form, the CDR3 reads TGTGCCTGGTCCATAACTTTGGCAGATGAGGGCGAGCAGTACTTC. Its translation is CAWSITLADEGEQYF.

This clone appeared once. The rearrangement joins TRBV15 to TRBJ2-1, with TRBD1 matching 10 bases. V trimming: 5 bases; J trimming: 0 bases; junction bases outside the gene matches: 4. The length of the CDR3 is 16 residues. Germline CDR1 is LNHNV and CDR2 is YYDKDF (reference sequence). Here the CDR3 reads CATSAGQGISYNEQFF. DNA for the CDR3: TGTGCCACCAGCGCGGGACAGGGGATCTCCTACAATGAGCAGTTCTTC.

With respect to this clone: The same CDR3 can be traced to other DNA sequences in this sample. The V gene is TRBV5-1, the J gene TRBJ2-7; weak D call: TRBD2 (5 bases). Looked up from germline, CDR1 is SGHRS and CDR2 is YFSETQ. CDR3 length: 13 amino acids. The V and J ends lost 0 bases and 4 bases respectively, with 8 bases between them. CDR3 sequence reads: CASSLDRLYEQYF. The CDR3 coding sequence is TGCGCCAGCAGCTTGGATAGACTATACGAGCAGTACTTC.

V usage is TRBV5-4 and J usage is TRBJ1-1, with D uncertain. The CDR3 loop spans 13 amino acids. V gave up 5 bases and J gave up 4 bases, with 12 bases separating them. The germline gives CDR1 SGHNT, CDR2 YYREEE (reference sequence). CDR3 in amino acids: CASRQRVATEAFF. Here the CDR3 DNA reads TGTGCCAGCAGACAGAGGGTAGCCACTGAAGCTTTCTTT.

The rearrangement links TRBV7-3 to TRBJ1-1; a possible D gene is TRBD1 (5 bases). V shed 3 bases and J shed 1 base, with 12 bases lying between them. CDR3 length: 15 amino acids. Germline V CDR1 and CDR2: SGHTA, FQGTGA. In DNA, the CDR3 is TGTGCCAGCAGCTTGGGGGGGGTTCCGAACACTGAAGCTTTCTTT. Amino acid sequence: CASSLGGVPNTEAFF.